The 8 T cell receptor beta chains in this list originate from one sample, sequenced in a study of blood T cell repertoires in COVID-19. TCRdb's copy holds only in-frame clones and misses some; the assay was immunoSEQ multiplex PCR. This table holds fewer than 55,000 clones, more than 75% found once. The sample comprised peripheral blood. Every receptor here comes from a woman aged 60-70 years with acute or convalescent COVID-19.

This sequence joins TRBV3-1 (or the pseudogene TRBV3-2) and TRBJ1-2; maybe TRBD1 (5 bases). Germline V CDR1 and CDR2: LGHDT, YNNKEL (reference sequence). V was clipped by 4 bases and J by 5 bases, with 8 bases between them. This CDR3 comprises 12 residues. This CDR3 is CASSPDSYGYTF. In DNA form, the CDR3 reads TGTGCCAGCAGCCCTGACAGTTATGGCTACACCTTC.

The rearrangement joins TRBV10-2 to TRBJ2-7; 9 bases are a match to TRBD1. This CDR3 has 14 residues. V shed 6 bases and J 2 bases; nucleotides not matched to a gene: 5. Per the germline V gene, CDR1 is WSHSY and CDR2 is SAAADI. The CDR3 nucleotides are TGCGCCAGCAGCCGGGACAGGGACGCCTACGAGCAGTACTTC. Residues: CASSRDRDAYEQYF.

This sequence joins TRBV6-5 and TRBJ2-7, with 7 bases fitting TRBD2. Germline assignment: CDR1 MNHEY and CDR2 SVGAGI. Unmatched junction bases numbered 5, after V lost 0 bases and J lost 0 bases. This CDR3 has 16 amino acids. In nucleotides, the CDR3 is TGTGCCAGCAGTTACTCCTCAGCGGGAAGCTCCTACGAGCAGTACTTC. This codes for CASSYSSAGSSYEQYF.

This clone was recorded only once. The chain is built from TRBV7-9 and TRBJ2-7; 7 nucleotides line up with TRBD1. Per the germline V gene, CDR1 is SEHNR and CDR2 is FQNEAQ (reference sequence). The V gene end was trimmed by 6 bases and the J gene end by 5 bases; junction bases not matched to a gene: 22. CDR3 length: 18 residues. In DNA form, the CDR3 reads TGTGCCAGCAGATCTGGGCCGACGAAGACAGGGCTTGGACACGAGCAGTACTTC. Translating gives CASRSGPTKTGLGHEQYF. Full variable domain (outside the CDR3, taken from reference TRBV7-9 and TRBJ2-7): DTGVSQNPRHKITKRGQNVTFRCDPISEHNRLYWYRQTLGQGPEFLTYFQNEAQLEKSRLLSDRFSAERPKGSFSTLEIQRTEQGDSAMYLCASRSGPTKTGLGHEQYFGPGTRLTVT.

V usage is TRBV29-1 and J usage is TRBJ1-2, with 7 bases that match TRBD1. Trimming at V came to 5 bases and at J to 1 base, leaving 13 bases not matched to a gene. CDR1 is SQVTM and CDR2 is ANQGSEA in the germline V gene. The CDR3 covers 16 residues. The CDR3 loop is CSVTSVGTEHNYGYTF. CDR3 sequence (DNA): TGCAGCGTTACCTCCGTCGGGACAGAGCATAACTATGGCTACACCTTC.

The chain couples TRBV6-5 to TRBJ2-7; perhaps TRBD1 as D (6 bases). The germline V gene has CDR1 MNHEY and CDR2 SVGAGI. Trimming cost V 4 bases and J 1 base, with 14 bases left between them. This CDR3 spans 15 amino acids. The CDR3 loop is CASSSAGARSYEQYF. CDR3 nucleotides: TGTGCCAGCAGTTCTGCAGGGGCGAGGTCCTACGAGCAGTACTTC.

This chain's CDR3 is CASSVGTGNYGYTF. The CDR3 DNA follows: TGTGCCAGCAGCGTAGGGACAGGAAACTATGGCTACACCTTC. The V call is TRBV9, the J call TRBJ1-2; 7 nucleotides line up with TRBD1. Trimming removed 0 bases from V and 2 bases from J; junction bases left unmatched: 1. Germline loops: CDR1 SGDLS, CDR2 YYNGEE. The CDR3 runs 14 residues. The full variable domain, with the rest looked up from reference TRBV9 and TRBJ1-2, is DSGVTQTPKHLITATGQRVTLRCSPRSGDLSVYWYQQSLDQGLQFLIQYYNGEERAKGNILERFSAQQFPDLHSELNLSSLELGDSALYFCASSVGTGNYGYTFGSGTRLTVV.

The chain combines TRBV10-3 with TRBJ1-1; D not certain. The germline V gene encodes CDR1 ENHRY and CDR2 SYGVKD. V was shortened by 8 bases and J by 1 base, with 11 bases between the two germline ends. This CDR3 spans 13 amino acids. As DNA, the CDR3 is TGTGCCATCTCTAGGAAAGAGAACACTGAAGCTTTCTTT. This translates into CAISRKENTEAFF.